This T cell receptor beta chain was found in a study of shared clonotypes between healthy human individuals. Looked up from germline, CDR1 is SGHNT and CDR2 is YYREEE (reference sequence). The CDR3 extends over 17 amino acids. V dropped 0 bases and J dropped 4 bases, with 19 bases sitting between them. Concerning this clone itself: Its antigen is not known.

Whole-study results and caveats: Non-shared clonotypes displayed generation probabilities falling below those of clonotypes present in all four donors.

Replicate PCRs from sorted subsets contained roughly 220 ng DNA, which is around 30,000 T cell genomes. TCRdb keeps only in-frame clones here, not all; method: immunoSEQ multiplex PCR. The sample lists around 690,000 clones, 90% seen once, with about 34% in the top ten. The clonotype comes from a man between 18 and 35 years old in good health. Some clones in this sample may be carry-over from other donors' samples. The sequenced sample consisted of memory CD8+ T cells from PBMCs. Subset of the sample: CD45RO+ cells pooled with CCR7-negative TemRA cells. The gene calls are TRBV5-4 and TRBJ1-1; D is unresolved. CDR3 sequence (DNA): TGTGCCAGCAGCTTGGCCGTGATTATCCCCCATAGCACTGAAGCTTTCTTT. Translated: CASSLAVIIPHSTEAFF.